This TCR beta chain appears in the sequencing data of a study of T cell clonality in common variable immunodeficiency. Study-level results: CVID patient heterogeneity limited repertoire-clinical complication correlations. Fewer deletions and N-nucleotide insertions were reportedly seen in common variable immunodeficiency TCR beta sequences. Fewer TCRbeta clones were shared among CVID subjects than controls.

Assay: immunoSEQ multiplex PCR; the TCRdb copy retains only in-frame clones and omits some. Altogether approximately 28,000 clones were found in the sample, and no singletons occur. The sample holds a few counts of this clone. The antigen remains undetermined. From the germline J gene comes the end of the CDR3, since the read stops 3 residues before it. From germline, CDR1 is KGHSH and CDR2 LQKENI. The CDR3 has 13 residues. With 7 bases clipped from V and 7 bases from J, the junction kept 6 bases outside the gene matches. V and J are TRBV18 and TRBJ2-1; 8 positions match TRBD1. The TCR originated in a human donor with common variable immunodeficiency. Sequenced: peripheral blood mononuclear cells. CDR3 bases read: TGTGCCAGCTTCCGGGACAGGACGAATGAG. It translates to CASFRDRTNE. The entire CDR3 sequence reads CASFRDRTNEQFF.